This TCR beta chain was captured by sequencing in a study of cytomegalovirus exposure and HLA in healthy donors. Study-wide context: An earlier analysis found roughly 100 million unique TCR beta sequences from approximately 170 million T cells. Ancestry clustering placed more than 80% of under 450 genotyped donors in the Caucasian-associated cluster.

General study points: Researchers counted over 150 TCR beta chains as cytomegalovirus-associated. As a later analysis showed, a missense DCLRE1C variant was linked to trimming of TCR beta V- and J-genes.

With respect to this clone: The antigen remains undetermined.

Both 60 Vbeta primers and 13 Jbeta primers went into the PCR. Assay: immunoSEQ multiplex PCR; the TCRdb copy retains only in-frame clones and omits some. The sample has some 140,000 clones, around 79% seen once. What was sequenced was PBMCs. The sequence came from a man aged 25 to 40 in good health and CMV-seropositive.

The CDR3 DNA is TGTGCCAGCAGCTTAATAAGAGCTCCCCGGAACTATGGCTACACCTTC. Its protein is CASSLIRAPRNYGYTF. V and J are TRBV7-8 and TRBJ1-2; no clear D. V was shortened by 2 bases and J by 2 bases, with 15 bases between the two germline ends. In germline, CDR1 is SGHVS, CDR2 FQNEAQ. This CDR3 spans 16 amino acids.